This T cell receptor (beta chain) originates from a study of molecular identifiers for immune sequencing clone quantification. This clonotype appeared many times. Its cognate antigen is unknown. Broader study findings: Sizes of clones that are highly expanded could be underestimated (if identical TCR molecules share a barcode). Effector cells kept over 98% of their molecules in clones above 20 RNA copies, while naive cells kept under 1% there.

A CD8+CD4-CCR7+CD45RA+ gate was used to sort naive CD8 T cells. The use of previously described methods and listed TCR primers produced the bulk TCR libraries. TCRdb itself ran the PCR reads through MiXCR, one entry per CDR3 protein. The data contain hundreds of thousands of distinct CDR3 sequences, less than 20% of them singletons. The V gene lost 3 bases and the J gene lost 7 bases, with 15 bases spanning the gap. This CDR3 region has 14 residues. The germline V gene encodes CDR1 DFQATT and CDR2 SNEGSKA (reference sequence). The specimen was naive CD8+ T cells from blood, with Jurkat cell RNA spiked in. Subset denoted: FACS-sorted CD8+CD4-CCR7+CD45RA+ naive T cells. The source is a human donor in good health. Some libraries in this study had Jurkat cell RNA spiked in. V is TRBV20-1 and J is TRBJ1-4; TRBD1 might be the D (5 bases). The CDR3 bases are TGCAGTGCTAGTTCTGGCAGGGATGGTGAAAAACTGTTTTTT. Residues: CSASSGRDGEKLFF.